Listed below are T cell receptor beta chains from one sample, sequenced in a study of blood T cell repertoires in COVID-19. The table came from immunoSEQ multiplex PCR; TCRdb's copy has only in-frame clones and leaves some out. Here the sample spans under 45,000 clones, approximately 84% being singletons. Material for sequencing was peripheral blood. These receptors came from a man aged 65 to 79 with COVID-19, enrolled during active disease. The CDR3 runs from the conserved cysteine through the conserved F or W. A D gene is named only where the DNA matches it firmly. Size values are once, few and many counts, or a class for expanded clones, and some rows have none.

.	TRBJ1-2	few	TRBV2	CASSLRGSNYGYTF	TGTGCCAGCAGCCTAAGGGGGAGTAACTATGGCTACACCTTC
.	TRBJ2-1	once	TRBV9	CASSVGSSGNEQFF	TGTGCCAGCAGCGTAGGAAGCTCGGGCAATGAGCAGTTCTTC
.	TRBJ1-2	.	TRBV4-2	CASSQDWGQLHGYTF	TGTGCCAGCAGCCAAGATTGGGGCCAACTACATGGCTACACCTTC
TRBD1	TRBJ1-2	.	TRBV30	CAWSVRTTGGIYGYTF	TGTGCCTGGAGTGTACGGACGACAGGGGGCATCTATGGCTACACCTTC
.	TRBJ2-7	.	TRBV2	CASSFPGDSYSYEQYF	TGTGCCAGCAGCTTTCCCGGGGACTCATACTCCTACGAGCAGTACTTC
TRBD1	TRBJ2-3	.	TRBV24-1	CATSVRQGLDTQYF	TGTGCCACCAGTGTAAGACAGGGGCTAGATACGCAGTATTTT
TRBD1	TRBJ1-1	few	TRBV5-1	CASSMTGTGEAEAFF	TGCGCCAGCAGCATGACCGGGACAGGGGAAGCTGAAGCTTTCTTT
.	TRBJ1-5	.	TRBV11-2	CASSSLRAGRDQPQHF	TGTGCCAGCAGCTCCCTGAGGGCAGGGAGGGATCAGCCCCAGCATTTT
.	TRBJ1-2	.	TRBV5-6	CASSAGGYGYTF	TGTGCCAGCAGCGCGGGGGGCTATGGCTACACCTTC
.	TRBJ1-1	.	TRBV7-3	CASSFSRNTEAFF	TGTGCCAGCAGCTTCTCCAGGAACACTGAAGCTTTCTTT
.	TRBJ1-5	.	TRBV18	CASSPRRNNQPQHF	TGTGCCAGCTCACCACGGAGAAACAATCAGCCCCAGCATTTT
.	TRBJ1-5	.	TRBV4-3	CASSQEGGLSNQPQHF	TGCGCCAGCAGCCAAGAAGGGGGTCTGAGCAATCAGCCCCAGCATTTT
.	TRBJ1-1	once	TRBV28	CASHRKLRGDTEAFF	TGTGCCAGCCACCGAAAGCTCCGGGGGGACACTGAAGCTTTCTTT
.	TRBJ1-1	.	TRBV15	CATSRVKGGTEAFF	TGTGCCACCAGCAGAGTCAAAGGGGGAACTGAAGCTTTCTTT